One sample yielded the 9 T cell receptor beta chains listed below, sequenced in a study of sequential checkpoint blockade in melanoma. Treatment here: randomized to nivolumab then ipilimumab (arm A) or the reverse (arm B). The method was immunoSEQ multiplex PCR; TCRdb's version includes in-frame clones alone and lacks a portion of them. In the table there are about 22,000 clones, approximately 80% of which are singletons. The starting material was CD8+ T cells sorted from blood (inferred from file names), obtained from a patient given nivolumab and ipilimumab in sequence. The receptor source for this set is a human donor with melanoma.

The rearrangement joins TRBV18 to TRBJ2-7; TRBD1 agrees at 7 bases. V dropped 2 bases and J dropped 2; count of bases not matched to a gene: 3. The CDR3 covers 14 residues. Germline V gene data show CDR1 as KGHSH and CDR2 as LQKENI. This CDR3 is CASSPLGQTYEQYF. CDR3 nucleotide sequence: TGTGCCAGCTCACCATTGGGACAGACCTACGAGCAGTACTTC. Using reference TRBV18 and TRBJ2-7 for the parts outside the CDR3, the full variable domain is NAGVMQNPRHLVRRRGQEARLRCSPMKGHSHVYWYRQLPEEGLKFMVYLQKENIIDESGMPKERFSAEFPKEGPSILRIQQVVRGDSAAYFCASSPLGQTYEQYFGPGTRLTVT.

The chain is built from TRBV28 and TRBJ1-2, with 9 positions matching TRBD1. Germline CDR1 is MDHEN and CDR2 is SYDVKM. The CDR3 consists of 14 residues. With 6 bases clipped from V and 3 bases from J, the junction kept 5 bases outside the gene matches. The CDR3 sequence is CASRPTGGDYGYTF. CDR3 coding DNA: TGTGCCAGCAGGCCAACAGGGGGCGACTATGGCTACACCTTC.

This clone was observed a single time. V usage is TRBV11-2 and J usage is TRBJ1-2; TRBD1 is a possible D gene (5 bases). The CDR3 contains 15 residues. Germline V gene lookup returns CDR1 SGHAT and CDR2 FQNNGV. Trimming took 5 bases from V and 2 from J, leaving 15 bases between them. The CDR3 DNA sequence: TGTGCCAGCAGCCCTGGGCCGGGGGACAACTATGGCTACACCTTC. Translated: CASSPGPGDNYGYTF.

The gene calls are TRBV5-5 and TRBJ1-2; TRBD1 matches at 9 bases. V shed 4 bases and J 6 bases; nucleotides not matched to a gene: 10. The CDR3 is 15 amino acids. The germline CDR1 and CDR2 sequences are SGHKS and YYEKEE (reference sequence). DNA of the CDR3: TGTGCCAGCAGCAACAGGGGGCGGACGATAGATGGCTACACCTTC. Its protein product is CASSNRGRTIDGYTF.

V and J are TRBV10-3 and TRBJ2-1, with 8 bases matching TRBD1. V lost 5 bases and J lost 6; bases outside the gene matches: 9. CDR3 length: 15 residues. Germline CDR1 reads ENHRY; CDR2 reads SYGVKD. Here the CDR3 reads CAISTTGEFPNEQFF. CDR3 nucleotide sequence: TGTGCCATCAGTACGACAGGGGAATTTCCCAATGAGCAGTTCTTC.

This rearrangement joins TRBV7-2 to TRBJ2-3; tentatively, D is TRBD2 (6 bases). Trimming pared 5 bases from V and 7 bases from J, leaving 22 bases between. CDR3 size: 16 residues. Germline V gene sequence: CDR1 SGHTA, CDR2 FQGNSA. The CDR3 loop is CASSRRDSKAKNTQYF. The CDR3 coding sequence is TGTGCCAGCAGCCGACGGGACTCCAAGGCGAAAAATACGCAGTATTTT.

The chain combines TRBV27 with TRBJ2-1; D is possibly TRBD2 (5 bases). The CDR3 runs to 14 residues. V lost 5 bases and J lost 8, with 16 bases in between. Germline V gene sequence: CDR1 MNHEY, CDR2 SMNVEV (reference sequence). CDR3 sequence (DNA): TGTGCCAGCAGTGAACCTATGAGGGTCGATGAGCAGTTCTTC. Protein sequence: CASSEPMRVDEQFF.

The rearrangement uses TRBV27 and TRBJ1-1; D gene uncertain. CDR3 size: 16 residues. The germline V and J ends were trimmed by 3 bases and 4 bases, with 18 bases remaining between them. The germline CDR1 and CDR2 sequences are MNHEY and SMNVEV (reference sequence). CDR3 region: CASSLGSVSRGTEAFF. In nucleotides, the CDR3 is TGTGCCAGCAGTTTGGGGTCTGTCTCCCGGGGCACTGAAGCTTTCTTT.

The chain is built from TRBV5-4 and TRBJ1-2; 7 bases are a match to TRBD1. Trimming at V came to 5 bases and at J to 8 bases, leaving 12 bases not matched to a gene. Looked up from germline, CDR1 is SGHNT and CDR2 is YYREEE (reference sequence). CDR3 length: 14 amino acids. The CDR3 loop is CASSSPDRARGYTF. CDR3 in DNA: TGTGCCAGCAGTTCCCCAGACAGGGCTCGCGGCTACACCTTC. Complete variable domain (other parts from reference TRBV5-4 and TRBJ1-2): ETGVTQSPTHLIKTRGQQVTLRCSSQSGHNTVSWYQQALGQGPQFIFQYYREEENGRGNFPPRFSGLQFPNYSSELNVNALELDDSALYLCASSSPDRARGYTFGSGTRLTVV.